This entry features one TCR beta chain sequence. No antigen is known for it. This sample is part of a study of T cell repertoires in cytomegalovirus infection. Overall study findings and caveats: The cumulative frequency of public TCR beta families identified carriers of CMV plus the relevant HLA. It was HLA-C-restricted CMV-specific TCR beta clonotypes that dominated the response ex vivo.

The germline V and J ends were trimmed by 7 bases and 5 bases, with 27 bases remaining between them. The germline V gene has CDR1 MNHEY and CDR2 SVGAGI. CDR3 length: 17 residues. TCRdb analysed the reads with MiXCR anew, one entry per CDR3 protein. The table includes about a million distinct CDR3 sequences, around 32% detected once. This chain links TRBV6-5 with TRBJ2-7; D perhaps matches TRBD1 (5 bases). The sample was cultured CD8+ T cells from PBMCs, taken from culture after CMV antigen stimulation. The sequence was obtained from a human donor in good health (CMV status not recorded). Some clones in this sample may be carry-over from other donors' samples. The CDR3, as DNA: TGTGCCAGCACCCCGACCGGACGGACACCTCCCAGGGACGAGCAGTACTTC. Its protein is CASTPTGRTPPRDEQYF.